The clone carrying this TCR beta chain was counted at least ten times. Its antigen is undetermined. The sample originates from a study of breast tumors, draining lymph nodes, adjacent tissues. Trimming removed 5 bases at V and 5 bases at J, with 12 bases between. Per germline, CDR1 MNHEY and CDR2 SVGAGI. The CDR3 runs 13 residues. Breast cancer patients provided tissue from their axillary draining lymph nodes. Each CDR3 protein gets one entry after TCRdb re-called the multiplex PCR reads with MiXCR. The repertoire consists of some 83,000 distinct CDR3 sequences, with approximately 19% occurring once and the leading ten covering 2% to 3%. Study findings and constraints: Tumors had less TCR diversity than lymph nodes, more than nontumor tissue.

The TCR sequence derives from a female donor with breast cancer. Some clones in this sample may be carry-over from other donors' samples. The material sequenced was axillary lymph node tissue. This sequence joins TRBV6-5 and TRBJ1-2; D is unclear. Written as DNA, the CDR3 is TGTGCCAGCAGTCGACCTGACTTGTATGGCTACACCTTC. Amino acids: CASSRPDLYGYTF.